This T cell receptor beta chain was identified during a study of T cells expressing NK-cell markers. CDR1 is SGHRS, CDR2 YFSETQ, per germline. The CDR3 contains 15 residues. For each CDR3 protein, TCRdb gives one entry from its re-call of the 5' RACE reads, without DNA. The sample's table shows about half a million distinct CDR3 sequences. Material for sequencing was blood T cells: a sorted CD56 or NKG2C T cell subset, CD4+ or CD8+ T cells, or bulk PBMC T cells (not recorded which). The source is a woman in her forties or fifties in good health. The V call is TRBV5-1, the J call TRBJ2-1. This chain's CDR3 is CASAQLGSSYNEQFF.